The T cell receptor (beta chain) under discussion was sequenced for a study of T-cell memory formation after mild COVID-19. The study's findings and limits: The pre-infection memory compartment contained some responding clones, suggesting cross-reactive memory joined.

Trimming pared 2 bases from V and 8 bases from J, leaving 12 bases between. The CDR3 is 13 amino acids. In germline, CDR1 is SGHAT, CDR2 FQDESV (reference sequence). There are many counts of this clonotype. The antigen remains unidentified. Each CDR3 protein gets one entry after TCRdb re-called the 5' RACE reads with MiXCR. In the table there are around 140,000 distinct CDR3 sequences, 6% to 6.5% of which are singletons. The chain recombines TRBV11-1 with TRBJ1-2, with no clear D. Sample: PBMCs or a T cell subset sorted from them (not recorded which). The receptor was derived from an adult woman who had mild COVID-19 (a few samples of this study predate the infection). Cell type and time point are not known. Here the CDR3 reads CASSLNPADGYTF. The CDR3 DNA is TGTGCCAGCAGCTTAAACCCGGCAGACGGCTACACCTTC. The whole variable domain, filled in from reference TRBV11-1 and TRBJ1-2, reads EAEVAQSPRYKITEKSQAVAFWCDPISGHATLYWYRQILGQGPELLVQFQDESVVDDSQLPKDRFSAERLKGVDSTLKIQPAELGDSAMYLCASSLNPADGYTFGSGTRLTVV.